The 26 T cell receptor beta chains reported below all come from one sample, sequenced in a study of blood T cell repertoires in COVID-19. The protocol was immunoSEQ multiplex PCR, while the TCRdb copy is restricted to in-frame clones and leaves out a portion. The table includes a few hundred thousand clones, roughly 88% detected once. Sequencing was done on a sample of peripheral blood. These receptors all come from a man older than 75 with acute or convalescent COVID-19.

The chain links TRBV5-1 to TRBJ1-4, with D perhaps matching TRBD1 (5 bases). The CDR3 loop spans 15 amino acids. The germline CDR1 and CDR2 sequences are SGHRS and YFSETQ. V lost 5 bases, J lost 7 bases, and 18 bases lay in between. CDR3 sequence reads: CASSPGGGLGEKLFF. The DNA of the CDR3 is TGCGCCAGCAGTCCCGGGGGTGGCCTGGGTGAAAAACTGTTTTTT.

The chain combines TRBV4-1 with TRBJ2-3, with D possibly matching TRBD2 (6 bases). There are 15 residues in the CDR3. The V gene lost 0 bases and the J gene lost 5 bases, with 12 bases spanning the gap. Per germline, CDR1 MGHRA and CDR2 YSYEKL. CDR3 nucleotides: TGCGCCAGCAGCCAAGATGAGGGGAGGAGAGATACGCAGTATTTT. Its translation: CASSQDEGRRDTQYF.

J is TRBJ2-5 and V is TRBV10-2; TRBD1 matches 10 bases. There are 15 residues in the CDR3. Germline loops: CDR1 WSHSY, CDR2 SAAADI. V shed 4 bases, J shed 9 bases, and the junction held 11 bases outside the gene matches. The CDR3 loop is CASSAADRGRGAQYF. In nucleotides, the CDR3 is TGCGCCAGCAGTGCCGCAGACAGGGGGCGGGGGGCCCAGTACTTC.

In the case of this clone: Other DNA sequences of this sample code for an identical CDR3. The chain links TRBV28 to TRBJ1-1, with 8 bases matching TRBD1. The CDR3 sequence is 14 residues long. Germline CDR1 MDHEN, CDR2 SYDVKM. V lost 5 bases, J lost 1 base, and 3 bases stayed unmatched. The CDR3 region has the DNA TGTGCCAGCAGTCCCGGACAGGGGAACACTGAAGCTTTCTTT. This translates into CASSPGQGNTEAFF.

The V gene is TRBV28, the J gene TRBJ2-3, with D perhaps matching TRBD1 (6 bases). Germline values: CDR1 MDHEN, CDR2 SYDVKM. The length of the CDR3 is 15 residues. V lost 2 bases, J lost 4 bases, and 13 bases lay in between. CDR3 in amino acids: CASSLPGQPPDTQYF. The CDR3 DNA reads TGTGCCAGCAGTTTACCCGGACAGCCCCCAGATACGCAGTATTTT.

The chain links TRBV27 to TRBJ1-2; 8 bases align to TRBD1. There are 15 residues in the CDR3. With V trimmed by 7 bases and J by 0 bases, 7 bases remained unmatched. Germline V gene sequence: CDR1 MNHEY, CDR2 SMNVEV (reference sequence). The CDR3 here is CASNRQGPANYGYTF. The CDR3 region has the DNA TGTGCCAGCAATAGACAGGGGCCCGCTAACTATGGCTACACCTTC.

The table lists this clone with a few counts. The gene calls are TRBV7-9 and TRBJ1-1; no clear D. This CDR3 spans 13 amino acids. Germline V gene data show CDR1 as SEHNR and CDR2 as FQNEAQ (reference sequence). V dropped 5 bases and J dropped 1 base, with 8 bases sitting between them. CDR3 sequence reads: CASSPTKNTEAFF. The CDR3 DNA is TGTGCCAGCAGCCCCACAAAGAACACTGAAGCTTTCTTT.

The chain employs TRBV23-1 and TRBJ1-2; possibly TRBD1 for D (6 bases). TRBV23-1 falls under the ORF class, with uncertain function. Deletions cut 3 bases from V and 0 bases from J, with 14 bases between. This CDR3 is built from 16 residues. Here the CDR3 reads CASSQSGGGTNYGYTF. The DNA for the CDR3 is TGCGCCAGCAGTCAGAGCGGGGGCGGGACTAACTATGGCTACACCTTC.

Details on this clone: Within the sample, other DNA sequences also encode this same CDR3. The chain employs TRBV6-5 and TRBJ1-5, with 8 bases identical to TRBD1. Germline CDR1 MNHEY, CDR2 SVGAGI. The ends lost 5 bases at V and 1 base at J; junction bases unmatched: 1. The CDR3 sequence is 14 residues long. CDR3 DNA sequence: TGTGCCAGCAGTAGACAGGGGAGCAATCAGCCCCAGCATTTT. Translation: CASSRQGSNQPQHF.

V is TRBV7-2 and J is TRBJ2-7; 8 bases align to TRBD2. The germline CDR1 and CDR2 sequences are SGHTA and FQGNSA. The CDR3 contains 14 residues. With V trimmed by 4 bases and J by 4 bases, 6 bases remained unmatched. This CDR3 reads CASSSSGTSYEQYF. The CDR3, as DNA: TGTGCCAGCAGCTCCTCCGGGACTAGTTACGAGCAGTACTTC.

A single count supports this clone. The chain employs TRBV4-2 and TRBJ2-5; perhaps TRBD2 as D (6 bases). Trimming removed 0 bases at V and 1 base at J, with 21 bases between. The CDR3 covers 19 residues. The germline V gene encodes CDR1 LGHNA and CDR2 YNFKEQ. The CDR3 loop reads CASSQEKGTGLQTQETQYF. For the CDR3, the DNA is TGTGCCAGCAGCCAAGAGAAGGGGACGGGACTCCAAACCCAAGAGACCCAGTACTTC.

The CDR3 reads CASSFPGQGVGSGNTIYF. For the CDR3, the DNA is TGTGCCAGCAGTTTCCCAGGTCAAGGGGTGGGATCTGGAAACACCATATATTTT. The chain has TRBV28 and TRBJ1-3; possible D gene TRBD1, 5 bases. CDR1 is MDHEN, CDR2 SYDVKM, per germline. The CDR3 sequence is 18 residues long. V dropped 3 bases and J dropped 1 base, with 19 bases sitting between them.

V and J are TRBV18 and TRBJ1-1; 8 nucleotides line up with TRBD1. CDR3 size: 15 residues. The V gene end was trimmed by 2 bases and the J gene end by 5 bases; junction bases not matched to a gene: 7. Germline V gene sequence: CDR1 KGHSH, CDR2 LQKENI. The CDR3 loop reads CASSPSQGTGTEAFF. The CDR3 DNA is TGTGCCAGCTCACCATCACAGGGGACAGGTACTGAAGCTTTCTTT.

This sequence joins TRBV19 and TRBJ1-1; no clear D gene. Germline V gene data show CDR1 as LNHDA and CDR2 as SQIVND (reference sequence). V was cut by 2 bases and J by 7 bases, with 11 bases left in between. The length of the CDR3 is 13 residues. CDR3 loop: CASSIYDGVEAFF. CDR3 nucleotide sequence: TGTGCCAGTAGTATATATGATGGAGTTGAAGCTTTCTTT.

The chain combines TRBV7-2 with TRBJ1-1, with D perhaps TRBD1 (5 bases). CDR1 SGHTA and CDR2 FQGNSA come from the germline V gene. The length of the CDR3 is 12 residues. The germline V and J ends were trimmed by 1 base and 5 bases, with 5 bases remaining between them. The DNA of the CDR3 is TGTGCCAGCAGCTTAGACAGGACTGAAGCTTTCTTT. This sequence encodes CASSLDRTEAFF.

J is TRBJ2-7 and V is TRBV28; 10 bases are a match to TRBD2. J gave up 0 bases and V 3 bases, and 5 bases lay outside the gene matches. Germline CDR1 MDHEN, CDR2 SYDVKM. This CDR3 region has 16 residues. CDR3 in amino acids: CASSLGSGRISYEQYF. DNA of the CDR3: TGTGCCAGCAGTTTGGGTAGCGGGAGGATCTCCTACGAGCAGTACTTC.

This rearrangement joins TRBV10-3 to TRBJ1-1, with D tentatively TRBD1 (5 bases). V was trimmed by 0 bases and J by 5 bases, leaving 19 bases between them. The germline V gene has CDR1 ENHRY and CDR2 SYGVKD. This CDR3 has 17 residues. CDR3 protein: CAISESHSLGGKTEAFF. CDR3 nucleotides: TGTGCCATCAGTGAGTCTCATTCATTGGGGGGGAAGACTGAAGCTTTCTTT.

The chain joins TRBV6-1 to TRBJ2-7; 7 positions match TRBD2. Per the germline V gene, CDR1 is MNHNS and CDR2 is SASEGT. The trim removed 2 bases at V and 1 base at J, leaving 11 bases unmatched. The CDR3 has 17 residues. Written as DNA, the CDR3 is TGTGCCAGCAGTGAATTTTGGGACTACTTCGGTTCCTACGAGCAGTACTTC. Residues: CASSEFWDYFGSYEQYF.

This sequence joins TRBV2 and TRBJ2-2, with D perhaps TRBD2 (5 bases). The CDR3 is 14 residues long. Trimming stripped 5 bases from V and 2 bases from J, with 9 bases between. Germline lookup yields CDR1 SNHLY and CDR2 FYNNEI. CDR3 DNA: TGTGCCAGCAGTATGGACTCAAACACCGGGGAGCTGTTTTTT. Translation: CASSMDSNTGELFF.

J is TRBJ1-5 and V is TRBV18; tentatively, D is TRBD1 (6 bases). Germline CDR1 and CDR2: KGHSH and LQKENI. Trimming cost V 0 bases and J 1 base, with 13 bases left between them. The CDR3 contains 17 residues. For the CDR3, the DNA is TGTGCCAGCTCACCACCGAACAGGGTACGCAGCAATCAGCCCCAGCATTTT. It codes for CASSPPNRVRSNQPQHF.

This clone has just a few counts. The chain links TRBV3-1 (or the pseudogene TRBV3-2) to TRBJ1-3, with 7 nucleotides matching TRBD1. CDR1 and CDR2 from the germline V gene are LGHDT and YNNKEL (reference sequence). V lost 1 base to trimming and J lost 2 bases; unmatched junction nucleotides: 5. This CDR3 is built from 16 residues. In nucleotides, the CDR3 is TGTGCCAGCAGCCAAGGTCCAGGGGGAACTGGAAACACCATATATTTT. This sequence encodes CASSQGPGGTGNTIYF.

The CDR3: CASSPGQISGNTIYF. In nucleotides, the CDR3 is TGCGCCAGCAGCCCGGGACAGATCTCTGGAAACACCATATATTTT. The chain uses TRBV10-2 and TRBJ1-3, with 7 bases matching TRBD1. This CDR3 is 15 amino acids long. Germline V gene data show CDR1 as WSHSY and CDR2 as SAAADI. After removal of 6 bases from V and 0 bases from J, the junction contained 5 bases not matched to a gene.

The chain has TRBV4-2 and TRBJ2-5; tentatively, D is TRBD2 (5 bases). Trimming stripped 1 base from V and 5 bases from J, with 14 bases between. Germline V gene data show CDR1 as LGHNA and CDR2 as YNFKEQ. The CDR3 is made up of 15 amino acids. Written as DNA, the CDR3 is TGTGCCAGCAGCCAAGCCGGAGGTCCCTCGGAGACCCAGTACTTC. Residues: CASSQAGGPSETQYF.

This chain connects TRBV28 to TRBJ1-2, with 7 bases aligning to TRBD1. The CDR3 sequence is 15 residues long. The germline V gene has CDR1 MDHEN and CDR2 SYDVKM. V was clipped by 6 bases and J by 6 bases; unmatched bases: 13. CDR3 DNA sequence: TGTGCCAGCAGCCCACCGGGACAGTCCTTCGATGGCTACACCTTC. It codes for CASSPPGQSFDGYTF.

The gene calls are TRBV5-6 and TRBJ1-5; 9 bases agree with TRBD1. This CDR3 region has 16 residues. Losses at the gene ends were 4 bases for V and 0 bases for J; bases not matched to a gene: 5. From germline, CDR1 is SGHDT and CDR2 YYEEEE. This CDR3 is CASSVGQGISNQPQHF. In DNA, the CDR3 is TGTGCCAGCAGCGTGGGACAGGGAATTAGCAATCAGCCCCAGCATTTT. Using reference TRBV5-6 and TRBJ1-5 for the parts outside the CDR3, the full variable domain is DAGVTQSPTHLIKTRGQQVTLRCSPKSGHDTVSWYQQALGQGPQFIFQYYEEEERQRGNFPDRFSGHQFPNYSSELNVNALLLGDSALYLCASSVGQGISNQPQHFGDGTRLSIL.

V usage is TRBV28 and J usage is TRBJ1-2; a weak D match, TRBD1 (6 bases). In germline, CDR1 is MDHEN, CDR2 SYDVKM. The CDR3 spans 13 residues. V was cut by 3 bases and J by 2 bases, with 7 bases left in between. CDR3 loop: CASSFRGNYGYTF. DNA of the CDR3: TGTGCCAGCAGTTTTAGGGGGAACTATGGCTACACCTTC.